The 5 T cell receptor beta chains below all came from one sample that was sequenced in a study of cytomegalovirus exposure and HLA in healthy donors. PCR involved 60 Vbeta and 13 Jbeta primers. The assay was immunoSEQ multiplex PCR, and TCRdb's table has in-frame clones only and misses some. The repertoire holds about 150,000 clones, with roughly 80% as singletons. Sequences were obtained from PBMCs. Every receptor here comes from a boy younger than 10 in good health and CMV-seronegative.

CDR3: CASSGLGYGYTF. CDR3 nucleotides: TGTGCCAGCAGCGGACTGGGTTATGGCTACACCTTC. This chain links TRBV9 with TRBJ1-2; D remains unclear. Per the germline V gene, CDR1 is SGDLS and CDR2 is YYNGEE. This CDR3 comprises 12 residues. The V end lost 3 bases, the J end lost 5 bases, and 8 bases lay between the germline ends.

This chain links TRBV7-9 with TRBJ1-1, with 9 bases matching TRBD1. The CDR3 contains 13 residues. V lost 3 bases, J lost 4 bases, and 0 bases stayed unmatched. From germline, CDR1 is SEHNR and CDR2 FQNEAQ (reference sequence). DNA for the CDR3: TGTGCCAGCAGCTTGACAGGGGGCACTGAAGCTTTCTTT. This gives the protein CASSLTGGTEAFF. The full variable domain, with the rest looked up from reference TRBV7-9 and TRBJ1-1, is DTGVSQNPRHKITKRGQNVTFRCDPISEHNRLYWYRQTLGQGPEFLTYFQNEAQLEKSRLLSDRFSAERPKGSFSTLEIQRTEQGDSAMYLCASSLTGGTEAFFGQGTRLTVV.

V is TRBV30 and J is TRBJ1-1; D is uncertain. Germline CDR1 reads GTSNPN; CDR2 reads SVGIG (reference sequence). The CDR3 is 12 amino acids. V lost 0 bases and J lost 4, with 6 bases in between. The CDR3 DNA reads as TGTGCCTGGAGTGTAACCGGCACTGAAGCTTTCTTT. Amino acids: CAWSVTGTEAFF. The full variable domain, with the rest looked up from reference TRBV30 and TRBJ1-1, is SQTIHQWPATLVQPVGSPLSLECTVEGTSNPNLYWYRQAAGRGLQLLFYSVGIGQISSEVPQNLSASRPQDRQFILSSKKLLLSDSGFYLCAWSVTGTEAFFGQGTRLTVV.

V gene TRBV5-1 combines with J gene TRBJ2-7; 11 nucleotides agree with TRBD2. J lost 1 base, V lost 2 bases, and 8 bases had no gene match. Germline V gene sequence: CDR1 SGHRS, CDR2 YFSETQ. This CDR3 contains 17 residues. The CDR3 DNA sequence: TGCGCCAGCAGCTTACGACCCACTAGCGGGAGTTCCTACGAGCAGTACTTC. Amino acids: CASSLRPTSGSSYEQYF.

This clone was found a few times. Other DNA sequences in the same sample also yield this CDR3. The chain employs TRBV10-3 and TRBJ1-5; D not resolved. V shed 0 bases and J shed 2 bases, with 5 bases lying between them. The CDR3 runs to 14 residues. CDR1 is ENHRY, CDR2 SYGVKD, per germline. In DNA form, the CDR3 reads TGTGCCATCAGTGAGTCTACGGGCAATCAGCCCCAGCATTTT. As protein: CAISESTGNQPQHF.